A single sample is the source of the 20 T cell receptor beta chains below, sequenced in a study of T cell responses to AZD1222 COVID-19 vaccine. Produced via immunoSEQ multiplex PCR; TCRdb's table is partial and in-frame only. Of under 150,000 clones in the sample, approximately 90% were seen once. The input for sequencing was peripheral blood, taken on day 0 of AZD1222 vaccination. These receptors were obtained from an adult in good health.

The V call is TRBV19, the J call TRBJ2-1; maybe TRBD1 (6 bases). V was pared by 1 base and J by 6 bases, with 16 bases between. The CDR3 contains 16 residues. Germline V lookup: CDR1 LNHDA, CDR2 SQIVND (reference sequence). CDR3: CASSIVSQGLANEQFF. In DNA form, the CDR3 reads TGTGCCAGTAGTATAGTTAGCCAGGGGTTGGCCAATGAGCAGTTCTTC.

This rearrangement joins TRBV4-1 to TRBJ1-1, with unresolved D. This CDR3 contains 14 residues. V dropped 6 bases and J dropped 0 bases, with 11 bases sitting between them. Germline CDR1 and CDR2: MGHRA and YSYEKL. The CDR3 DNA reads as TGCGCCAGCAGACATCGGGTTATGAACACTGAAGCTTTCTTT. It codes for CASRHRVMNTEAFF.

This rearrangement joins TRBV9 to TRBJ2-3; 7 positions match TRBD2. CDR1 and CDR2 (germline): SGDLS, YYNGEE. The trim removed 3 bases at V and 2 bases at J, leaving 6 bases unmatched. The CDR3 spans 15 residues. The CDR3 spells CASSGTRKPTDTQYF. Here the CDR3 DNA reads TGTGCCAGCAGCGGGACTAGGAAACCCACAGATACGCAGTATTTT.

Note on this clone: Other DNA sequences from this sample encode an identical CDR3 as well. The chain employs TRBV12-3 or TRBV12-4 and TRBJ1-2; possibly TRBD1 for D (5 bases). Trimming removed 1 base from V and 2 bases from J, with 5 bases in between. CDR3 length: 13 residues. CDR3 coding DNA: TGTGCCAGCAGTTTAGACAGGAACTATGGCTACACCTTC. Residues: CASSLDRNYGYTF.

The chain joins TRBV6-5 to TRBJ2-3, with TRBD2 matching 8 bases. The J segment lost 5 bases and the V segment lost 4 bases, leaving 11 bases of the junction unmatched. Germline assignment: CDR1 MNHEY and CDR2 SVGAGI. The CDR3 sequence is 16 residues long. This CDR3 reads CASSFPREGPVDTQYF. The CDR3 DNA follows: TGTGCCAGCAGTTTCCCCCGGGAGGGCCCCGTAGATACGCAGTATTTT.

This clone was observed a handful of times. This sequence joins TRBV5-1 and TRBJ1-6, with no clear D. This CDR3 contains 16 residues. The V and J ends lost 4 bases and 0 bases respectively, with 11 bases between them. CDR1 is SGHRS, CDR2 YFSETQ, per germline. The CDR3, as DNA: TGCGCCAGCAGCCCCCAATCCAGCTCCTATAATTCACCCCTCCACTTT. This codes for CASSPQSSSYNSPLHF.

J is TRBJ2-7 and V is TRBV30; the match to TRBD1 covers 10 bases. The CDR3 totals 13 residues. V dropped 4 bases and J dropped 6; count of bases not matched to a gene: 6. CDR1 GTSNPN and CDR2 SVGIG come from the germline V gene (reference sequence). The CDR3 here is CAWKGTGEGEQYF. DNA of the CDR3: TGTGCCTGGAAAGGGACAGGGGAGGGCGAGCAGTACTTC.

The genes are TRBV3-1 (or the pseudogene TRBV3-2) and TRBJ2-7; 7 bases are a match to TRBD2. The CDR3 contains 14 residues. Trimming took 5 bases from V and 0 from J; bases not matched to a gene: 4. Germline CDR1 is LGHDT and CDR2 is YNNKEL (reference sequence). The CDR3 protein is CASSYRGSSYEQYF. CDR3 coding DNA: TGTGCCAGCAGCTATCGCGGGAGCTCCTACGAGCAGTACTTC.

This clone appeared once. The gene calls are TRBV28 and TRBJ2-1, with TRBD1 identical over 8 bases. The V gene's germline CDR1 is MDHEN and CDR2 SYDVKM. This CDR3 spans 13 amino acids. V trimming: 10 bases; J trimming: 6 bases; junction bases outside the gene matches: 8. The DNA for the CDR3 is TGTGCCAACAGGGGGACGTCAAGCAATGAGCAGTTCTTC. Its protein product is CANRGTSSNEQFF.

This chain links TRBV2 with TRBJ2-3; the D is unclear. Germline V gene data show CDR1 as SNHLY and CDR2 as FYNNEI. The CDR3 runs 11 residues. The V and J ends lost 6 bases and 2 bases respectively, with 3 bases between them. The CDR3 is CASSITDTQYF. The CDR3, as DNA: TGTGCCAGCAGCATCACAGATACGCAGTATTTT.

The chain couples TRBV21-1 to TRBJ1-2. TRBV21-1 is flagged as a pseudogene. CDR3 length equals 9 residues. The DNA of the CDR3 is TGTTGCCATAGCTATGGCTACACCTTC. Translated: CCHSYGYTF.

The chain combines TRBV24-1 with TRBJ2-2, with a weak D call TRBD2 (5 bases). Trimming removed 4 bases from V and 7 bases from J, with 9 bases in between. This CDR3 has 13 residues. Germline loops: CDR1 KGHDR, CDR2 SFDVKD. Here the CDR3 DNA reads TGTGCCACCAGTGAGAGGGAAGGCGGGGAGCTGTTTTTT. Amino acid sequence: CATSEREGGELFF.

The J gene is TRBJ2-1, the V gene TRBV18; the D is unclear. Germline CDR1 and CDR2: KGHSH and LQKENI. The CDR3 loop spans 15 amino acids. Between the trimmed V and J ends, which lost 4 bases and 0 bases, there was a span of 10 bases. The CDR3 here is CASSLRANSYNEQFF. CDR3 sequence (DNA): TGTGCCAGCTCACTCCGAGCAAACTCCTACAATGAGCAGTTCTTC.

The V gene is TRBV9, the J gene TRBJ2-2; D possibly matches TRBD1 or TRBD2 (5 bases each). Germline loops: CDR1 SGDLS, CDR2 YYNGEE. The CDR3 covers 15 residues. Trimming took off 0 bases at V and 6 bases at J, with 12 bases between the two ends. The CDR3 region is CASSVEGSYAGELFF. CDR3 nucleotides: TGTGCCAGCAGCGTAGAGGGGAGTTATGCCGGGGAGCTGTTTTTT.

The rearrangement joins TRBV18 to TRBJ1-2; tentative D call: TRBD1 (5 bases). The V end lost 0 bases, the J end lost 4 bases, and 9 bases lay between the germline ends. The CDR3 extends over 14 amino acids. Germline CDR1 KGHSH, CDR2 LQKENI. CDR3 bases: TGTGCCAGCTCACCACCGGGGGTCAGCTATGGCTACACCTTC. This encodes CASSPPGVSYGYTF.

This chain connects TRBV28 to TRBJ1-6, with 8 bases identical to TRBD1. CDR3 size: 14 residues. Unmatched junction bases numbered 3, after V lost 6 bases and J lost 5 bases. Germline-derived CDR1 and CDR2 are MDHEN and SYDVKM. CDR3: CASSSTGDNSPLHF. CDR3 coding DNA: TGTGCCAGCAGCTCGACAGGGGATAATTCACCCCTCCACTTT.

The rearrangement uses TRBV6-5 and TRBJ2-2; D is undetermined. Germline V gene sequence: CDR1 MNHEY, CDR2 SVGAGI. The V end lost 2 bases, the J end lost 6 bases, and 10 bases lay between the germline ends. CDR3 length: 14 residues. CDR3 loop: CASSYGRKSGELFF. The CDR3 DNA follows: TGTGCCAGCAGTTACGGTAGAAAATCCGGGGAGCTGTTTTTT.

The rearrangement uses TRBV27 and TRBJ2-7; D might be TRBD1 (6 bases). Germline CDR1 MNHEY, CDR2 SMNVEV (reference sequence). Trimming left V 6 bases short and J 0 bases short, with 18 bases between. The CDR3 loop spans 16 amino acids. The CDR3 sequence: CASRKPQGTTSYEQYF. The CDR3 bases are TGTGCCAGCAGGAAGCCACAGGGTACTACCTCCTACGAGCAGTACTTC.

The chain is built from TRBV11-2 and TRBJ2-7; the D gene is possibly TRBD1 (5 bases). The CDR3 runs 16 residues. Germline-derived CDR1 and CDR2 are SGHAT and FQNNGV. The V gene lost 5 bases and the J gene lost 1 base, with 18 bases spanning the gap. This chain's CDR3 is CASSPPTAATSYEQYF. DNA for the CDR3: TGTGCCAGCAGCCCACCGACAGCCGCCACGTCCTACGAGCAGTACTTC.

The chain combines TRBV2 with TRBJ2-7, with unresolved D. This CDR3 is 13 amino acids long. The germline CDR1 and CDR2 sequences are SNHLY and FYNNEI. Trimming cost V 7 bases and J 0 bases, with 10 bases left between them. The CDR3 nucleotides read TGTGCCAGCACCAATCCTGTCTCCTACGAGCAGTACTTC. This gives the protein CASTNPVSYEQYF.